The entry that follows covers one TCR beta chain sequence. As yet, its antigen is unknown. Assay used: immunoSEQ multiplex PCR; TCRdb lists only in-frame clones, some missing. This table holds roughly 350,000 clones, 80% to 90% found once. Documented treatment: about 20 received Ad26.COV2.S at low or high dose, single or two shots; several received placebo; per-sample allocation not given. Material that was analyzed had been drawn on day 63 after the first vaccine or placebo injection. These data come from a study of Ad26.COV2.S vaccination and SARS-CoV-2 variants. The germline V gene encodes CDR1 LNHDA and CDR2 SQIVND (reference sequence). Trimming removed 6 bases from V and 2 bases from J, with 17 bases in between. The CDR3 loop spans 16 amino acids. Study conclusions and caveats: Vaccine recipients had higher spike-specific TCR breadth than placebo recipients.

This clonotype originated in a person aged 18 to 59 who received the Ad26.COV2.S COVID-19 vaccine or a placebo. Source: peripheral blood, taken in a trial of Ad26.COV2.S vaccine versus placebo. The rearrangement links TRBV19 to TRBJ1-5, with D unresolved. The CDR3 sequence: CASSSQGSAGNQPQHF. Here the CDR3 DNA reads TGTGCCAGTAGCTCCCAAGGATCGGCTGGCAATCAGCCCCAGCATTTT. The whole variable domain, remainder taken from reference TRBV19 and TRBJ1-5, is DGGITQSPKYLFRKEGQNVTLSCEQNLNHDAMYWYRQDPGQGLRLIYYSQIVNDFQKGDIAEGYSVSREKKESFPLTVTSAQKNPTAFYLCASSSQGSAGNQPQHFGDGTRLSIL.